This TCR beta chain derives from a study of blood T cell repertoires in COVID-19 (dated by TCRdb to the early 2020s). A note on the overall study: Samples covering the acute and convalescent phases of COVID-19 were provided by collaborators in the United States, Italy and Spain. Where HLA class I and class II types were available, the types were taken from metadata supplied by the sample provider, not from assay-based typing. Subjects who had been exposed to COVID-19, were actively infected with it, or had recovered from it provided the deeply sampled blood TCRbeta repertoires that made up the dataset. A freely available public database, intended as a resource for researchers studying the immune response to SARS-CoV-2, is where the repertoires were released. The material from the prospective study consisted of cDNA or gDNA derived from T cells, B-cell-depleted T cells, or PBMCs. Samples came from the ongoing ImmuneRACE study (first 160 participants) plus 1,254 subjects from 6 global collaborators. Sample metadata almost always included a de-identified subject ID, COVID-19 status, age in years and sex.

What the research found in general, with its limitations: How much clinical and demographic metadata was included differed by source and by participant, and the metadata was provided uncurated.

As concerns this clone: The specificity of this receptor is unknown. Qualities for individual bases were not recorded, and no much larger clone is one base off.

TCRbeta CDR3 regions were amplified from genomic DNA using the immunoSEQ Assay, a bias-controlled multiplex PCR. Per the source publication's procedure: The number of nucleated cells in each sample was estimated by amplification of reference gene primers within the assay. Sequence reads were collapsed and filtered to measure the absolute abundance of every unique TCRbeta CDR3 rearrangement. For each sample, productive Simpson clonality was calculated as the square root of Simpson's diversity index across productive rearrangements. TCRdb stores this immuneACCESS table with in-frame sequences only. Part of the clones is absent; in the studies checked, under half of the shortfall reflects unresolved V genes, and no reason is known for the rest. For V, J and clone size, that table is used; D and trimming come from the DNA. The sample has around 300,000 clones on record, roughly 85% of them singletons. Of the sample, 7.2% falls within the top ten clones.

According to the germline V gene, CDR1 reads LGHNT and CDR2 reads FRNRAP. Reading from cysteine to phenylalanine, the CDR3 counts 15 amino acids. Only the CDR3 portion is preserved as DNA: 45 bases, with reading frame beginning at the first base. Trimming takes 5 bases off V and 2 bases off J; junction bases not matched to a gene: 9. The collaborating institutions used their own protocols to collect whole blood in K2EDTA tubes. Collaborator samples were shipped for TCRbeta analysis as frozen whole blood, isolated PBMCs, or DNA extracted from either sample type. This receptor was taken from a human donor in a cohort sampled during active COVID-19. The sequence is built from TRBV12-5 and TRBJ2-7; the junction holds 7 bases that match TRBD1. Material: peripheral blood. The sequence in DNA is TGTGCTAGTGGTGCTCCCGAACAGGGGCCCTACGAGCAGTACTTC. The encoded protein is CASGAPEQGPYEQYF.